A selection of T cell receptor beta chains follows, all from one sample in a study of memory CD4+ T cells and cytomegalovirus serostatus. Here immunoSEQ multiplex PCR was the method, and the copy in TCRdb shows in-frame clones only, minus some. The table shows almost 45,000 clones, with roughly 83% occurring only once. Sequencing used memory CD4+ T cells from blood. The receptors come from an adult in good health and CMV-seronegative. Each CDR3 is given with its conserved first and last residue. A D gene is named only where the DNA matches it firmly. For some rows the clone size is stated as once, few or many, or as a class when expanded; others skip it.

len | d_gene | abundance | j_gene | v_gene | CDR3nt | CDR3aa
15 | TRBD2 | - | TRBJ2-1 | TRBV9 | TGTGCCAGCAGCCCGCGAAGCGGGAGCGGCAATGAGCAGTTCTTC | CASSPRSGSGNEQFF
13 | - | few | TRBJ1-1 | TRBV7-2 | TGTGCCAGCAGCTTACAGGATAACACTGAAGCTTTCTTT | CASSLQDNTEAFF
15 | TRBD1 | few | TRBJ1-2 | TRBV5-6 | TGTGCCAGCAGCGATACAGGGGTGAGAGACTATGGCTACACCTTC | CASSDTGVRDYGYTF
11 | - | - | TRBJ2-3 | TRBV6-5 | TGTGCCAGCAGTTACAAGGGTACGCAGTATTTT | CASSYKGTQYF
14 | TRBD2 | - | TRBJ2-7 | TRBV19 | TGTGCCAGTGCCACTAGCGGGAGGGGGGACGAGCAGTACTTC | CASATSGRGDEQYF
13 | TRBD1 | - | TRBJ1-1 | TRBV18 | TGTGCCAGCTCACAGACAGGGGGCACTGAAGCTTTCTTT | CASSQTGGTEAFF
14 | - | - | TRBJ1-2 | TRBV7-2 | TGTGCCAGCAGCTTAGCGGTGGGGGGCTATGGCTACACCTTC | CASSLAVGGYGYTF
13 | - | - | TRBJ1-2 | TRBV2 | TGTGCCAGCAGTGGGGGCGCGGGCTATGGCTACACCTTC | CASSGGAGYGYTF
13 | - | - | TRBJ2-7 | TRBV10-2 | TGCGCCAGCAGTGCCGCATTATCCTACGAGCAGTACTTC | CASSAALSYEQYF
15 | TRBD1 | few | TRBJ1-1 | TRBV7-2 | TGTGCCAGCAGCAGCGGTTTGACAGGGGGCACTGAAGCTTTCTTT | CASSSGLTGGTEAFF
13 | TRBD1 | - | TRBJ2-7 | TRBV18 | TGTGCCAGCTCCGGACAGGGTTCCTACGAGCAGTACTTC | CASSGQGSYEQYF
15 | TRBD2 | - | TRBJ2-1 | TRBV11-3 | TGTGCCAGCAGCTTAAAAGCGGGAGCCCACAATGAGCAGTTCTTC | CASSLKAGAHNEQFF
14 | - | medium-sized | TRBJ1-2 | TRBV19 | TGTGCCAGTAGCCGGGGTCACCTAAACTATGGCTACACCTTC | CASSRGHLNYGYTF
13 | TRBD2 | - | TRBJ2-7 | TRBV29-1 | TGCAGCGTGACCCTAGCGGGAGCCTACGAGCAGTACTTC | CSVTLAGAYEQYF
14 | TRBD2 | - | TRBJ2-2 | TRBV4-2 | TGTGCCAGCAGCCAAGAGGGAGGGCCCGGGGAGCTGTTTTTT | CASSQEGGPGELFF
12 | - | - | TRBJ2-7 | TRBV28 | TGTGCCAGCAGTCCCAGAGGGCGCGAGCAGTACTTC | CASSPRGREQYF
15 | - | few | TRBJ2-7 | TRBV5-1 | TGCGCCAGCAGCCCCACCGGACAAACATCAGGCGAGCAGTACTTC | CASSPTGQTSGEQYF
14 | TRBD1 | - | TRBJ2-7 | TRBV6-6 | TGTGCCAGCACCCGGACAGGGGGCAACAACGAGCAGTACTTC | CASTRTGGNNEQYF
17 | TRBD1 | - | TRBJ2-5 | TRBV15 | TGTGCCACCAGCAGAGATCGGGGGACAGGGGGCGAAGAGACCCAGTACTTC | CATSRDRGTGGEETQYF
15 | - | - | TRBJ1-5 | TRBV10-2 | TGCGCCAGCAGAAGGACGGAAAATAGCAATCAGCCCCAGCATTTT | CASRRTENSNQPQHF
12 | - | - | TRBJ1-1 | TRBV29-1 | TGCAGCGCCCTAAGCGGGAGTACTGAAGCTTTCTTT | CSALSGSTEAFF